This TCR beta chain derives from a study of CD8 T cells in Susac syndrome. Study-level information: Patients with Susac syndrome were therapy-naive, on corticosteroids, or on intravenous immunoglobulin alone at the time that blood was drawn.

Reverse transcription of roughly 0.45 to 1 ug RNA used random hexamers. With immunoSEQ multiplex PCR, TCR beta CDR3 was amplified across 54 Vbeta and 13 Jbeta. TCRdb analysed the immunoSEQ multiplex PCR reads with MiXCR anew, one entry per CDR3 protein. The table records approximately 180,000 distinct CDR3 sequences, about 91% of them present only once. V was clipped by 6 bases and J by 4 bases, with 9 bases between them. The CDR3 runs 13 residues. CD8+ and CD4+ T cells from blood underwent TCR beta sequencing. Negative isolation yielded CD4+ and CD8+ T cells, and FACS enriched TEMRA cells. The sequenced sample was CD4+ T cells from PBMCs. The chain combines TRBV12-3 or TRBV12-4 with TRBJ2-2; D unclear. The TCR was taken from a human donor with Susac syndrome. The CDR3 DNA is TGTGCCAGCAGCTGGCGTGGCACCGGGGAGCTGTTTTTT. This translates into CASSWRGTGELFF.